This T cell receptor beta chain was sequenced in a study of T cells in Graves' hyperthyroidism and ophthalmopathy. This CDR3 contains 14 residues. Trimming stripped 6 bases from V and 3 bases from J, with 18 bases between. Germline CDR1 is DFQATT and CDR2 is SNEGSKA (reference sequence). As concerns this clonotype: Antigen: not known.

The source material, RNA transcripts, was used to amplify TCR beta CDR3 regions. When the TCR CDR3 underwent first-round RT-PCR, the HTBI primer set was used. Each CDR3 protein is one row after TCRdb ran MiXCR on the multiplex PCR reads. The sample has more than 550,000 distinct CDR3 sequences, nearly 45% seen once. Study conclusions and caveats: A model of 13 V-J pairs discriminated ophthalmopathy from stable hyperthyroidism. Most clonotypes expanded in thyroid above 0.001 were likewise present in blood.

The sequence derives from an adult man with Graves' disease, either hyperthyroidism or ophthalmopathy (not recorded which). V gene TRBV20-1 combines with J gene TRBJ2-7; no clear D gene. The sequenced material came from peripheral blood or thyroid tissue (not recorded which). CDR3 DNA: TGCAGTGCAGCTCACAGCGCTCCAGTCTACGAGCAGTACTTC. Translation: CSAAHSAPVYEQYF.